The sequence of this T cell receptor (beta chain) was determined in a study of CD8+CD57+ T cells in acquired aplastic anemia. Overall study findings and caveats: Controls and patients did not differ significantly in CD8+ Simpson's diversity.

The authors sequenced patients whose flow cytometry had shown CD8+CD57+ cell expansion. Regarding this clonotype: Its antigen is unidentified.

For CDR3 and TCR beta VDJ profiling, genomic DNA was the template used. TCRdb analysed the reads with MiXCR anew, one entry per CDR3 protein. The table includes over 150,000 distinct CDR3 sequences, 71% detected once. This CDR3 is 11 amino acids long. V shed 7 bases and J shed 7 bases, with 8 bases lying between them. Germline V gene lookup returns CDR1 DFQATT and CDR2 SNEGSKA (reference sequence). The source is a human donor with aplastic anemia. Sequenced sample: sorted CD4+, CD8+, or CD8+CD57+ T cells (not recorded which) from PBMCs. The chain links TRBV20-1 to TRBJ1-6; unclear D gene. In DNA, the CDR3 is TGCAGTGAAAAGGAGAATTCACCCCTCCACTTT. It specifies CSEKENSPLHF.